The 4 T cell receptor beta chains reported below all come from one sample, sequenced in a study of blood T cell repertoires in COVID-19. The protocol was immunoSEQ multiplex PCR, while the TCRdb copy is restricted to in-frame clones and leaves out a portion. This repertoire shows 98,000 or so clones, around 64% found once; its top ten account for about 2%. The specimen sequenced was peripheral blood. Receptor source: a woman between 40 and 50 years old with acute or convalescent COVID-19.

This chain's CDR3 is CASSLGGLVGQGNYGYTF. The CDR3 DNA sequence: TGTGCCAGCAGCTTAGGGGGTCTGGTGGGACAGGGGAACTATGGCTACACCTTC. The gene calls are TRBV7-2 and TRBJ1-2; 10 bases align to TRBD1. The CDR3 covers 18 residues. Looked up from germline, CDR1 is SGHTA and CDR2 is FQGNSA. The ends lost 1 base at V and 2 bases at J; junction bases unmatched: 10.

The chain employs TRBV7-2 and TRBJ2-1; perhaps TRBD1 as D (6 bases). Trimming left V 4 bases short and J 6 bases short, with 16 bases between. The CDR3 sequence is 15 residues long. Germline V CDR1 and CDR2: SGHTA, FQGNSA. CDR3 amino acids: CASSSQGRRSNEQFF. In DNA form, the CDR3 reads TGTGCCAGCAGCTCTCAGGGGCGGAGAAGCAATGAGCAGTTCTTC. The variable domain in full, completed from reference TRBV7-2 and TRBJ2-1, reads GAGVSQSPSNKVTEKGKDVELRCDPISGHTALYWYRQSLGQGLEFLIYFQGNSAPDKSGLPSDRFSAERTGGSVSTLTIQRTQQEDSAVYLCASSSQGRRSNEQFFGPGTRLTVL.

The gene calls are TRBV24-1 and TRBJ1-1, with TRBD1 matching over 7 bases. The CDR3 contains 15 residues. J gave up 6 bases and V 2 bases, and 8 bases lay outside the gene matches. Germline V gives CDR1 KGHDR, CDR2 SFDVKD. Here the CDR3 reads CATSDSTGVGAEAFF. Written as DNA, the CDR3 is TGTGCCACCAGTGATTCAACAGGGGTTGGGGCTGAAGCTTTCTTT.

The rearrangement links TRBV4-3 to TRBJ2-3; no clear D gene. Germline CDR1 reads LGHNA; CDR2 reads YSLEER. The CDR3 covers 13 residues. V lost 1 base and J 5 bases, leaving 7 bases between the germline ends. CDR3 DNA sequence: TGCGCCAGCAGCCAAGCCTCCGGAGATACGCAGTATTTT. This translates into CASSQASGDTQYF.